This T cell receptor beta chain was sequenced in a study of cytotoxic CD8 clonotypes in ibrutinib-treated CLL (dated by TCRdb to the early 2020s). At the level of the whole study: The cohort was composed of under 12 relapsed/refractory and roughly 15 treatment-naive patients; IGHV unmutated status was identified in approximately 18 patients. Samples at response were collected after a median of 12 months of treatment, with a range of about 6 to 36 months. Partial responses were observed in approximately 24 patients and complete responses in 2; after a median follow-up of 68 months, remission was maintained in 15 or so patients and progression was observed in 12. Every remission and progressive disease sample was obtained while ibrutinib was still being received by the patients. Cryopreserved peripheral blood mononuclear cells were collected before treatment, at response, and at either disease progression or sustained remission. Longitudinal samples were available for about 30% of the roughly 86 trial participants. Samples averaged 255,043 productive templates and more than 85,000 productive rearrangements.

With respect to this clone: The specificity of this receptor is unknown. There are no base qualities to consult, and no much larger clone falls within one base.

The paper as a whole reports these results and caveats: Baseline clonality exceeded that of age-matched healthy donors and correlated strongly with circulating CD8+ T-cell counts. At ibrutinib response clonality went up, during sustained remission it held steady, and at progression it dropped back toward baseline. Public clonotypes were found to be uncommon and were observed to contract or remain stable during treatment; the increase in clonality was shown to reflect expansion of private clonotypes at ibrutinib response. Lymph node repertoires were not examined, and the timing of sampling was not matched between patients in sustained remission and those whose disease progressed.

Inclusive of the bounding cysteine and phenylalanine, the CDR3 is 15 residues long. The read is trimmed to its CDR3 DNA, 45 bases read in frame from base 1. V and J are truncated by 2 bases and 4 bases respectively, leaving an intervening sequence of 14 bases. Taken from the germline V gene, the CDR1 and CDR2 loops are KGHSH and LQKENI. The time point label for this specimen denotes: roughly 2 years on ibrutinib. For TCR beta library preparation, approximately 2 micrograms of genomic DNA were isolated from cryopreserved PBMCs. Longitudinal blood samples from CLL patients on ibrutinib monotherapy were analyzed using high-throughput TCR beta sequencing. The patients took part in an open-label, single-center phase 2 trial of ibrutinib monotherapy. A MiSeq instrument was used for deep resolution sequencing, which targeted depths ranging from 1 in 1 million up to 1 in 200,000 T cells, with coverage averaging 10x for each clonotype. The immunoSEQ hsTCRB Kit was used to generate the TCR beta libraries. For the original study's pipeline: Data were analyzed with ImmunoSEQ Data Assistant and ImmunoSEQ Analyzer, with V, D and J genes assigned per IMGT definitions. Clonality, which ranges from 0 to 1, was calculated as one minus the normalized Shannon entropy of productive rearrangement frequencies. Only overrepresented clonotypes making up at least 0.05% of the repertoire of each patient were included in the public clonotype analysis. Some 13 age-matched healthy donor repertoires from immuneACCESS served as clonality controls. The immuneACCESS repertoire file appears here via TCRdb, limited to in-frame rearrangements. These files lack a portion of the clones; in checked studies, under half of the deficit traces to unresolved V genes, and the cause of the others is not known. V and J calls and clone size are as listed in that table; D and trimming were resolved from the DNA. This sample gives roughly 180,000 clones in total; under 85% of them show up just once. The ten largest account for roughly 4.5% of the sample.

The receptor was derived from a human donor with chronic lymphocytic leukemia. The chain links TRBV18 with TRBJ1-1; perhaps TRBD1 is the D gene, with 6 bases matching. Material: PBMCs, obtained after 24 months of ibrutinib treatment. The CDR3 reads CASSPSAEGGTEAFF. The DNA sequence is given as TGTGCCAGCTCACCAAGTGCGGAAGGGGGCACTGAAGCTTTCTTT. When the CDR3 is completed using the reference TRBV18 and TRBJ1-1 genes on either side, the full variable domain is NAGVMQNPRHLVRRRGQEARLRCSPMKGHSHVYWYRQLPEEGLKFMVYLQKENIIDESGMPKERFSAEFPKEGPSILRIQQVVRGDSAAYFCASSPSAEGGTEAFFGQGTRLTVV.